This T cell receptor beta chain was observed in a study of cytomegalovirus exposure and HLA in healthy donors. Study-wide findings and caveats: A later analysis associated roughly 15,000 TCR beta sequences with HLA alleles at a 0.05 false discovery rate.

The CDR3 runs to 12 residues. Unmatched junction bases numbered 2, after V lost 4 bases and J lost 6 bases. The V gene's germline CDR1 is SQVTM and CDR2 ANQGSEA. Primers included in the PCR were 60 Vbeta and 13 Jbeta primers. Assay: immunoSEQ multiplex PCR; the TCRdb copy retains only in-frame clones and omits some. The sample holds some 180,000 clones, 9.5% seen once. This clone has only a few counts. The antigen remains undetermined. The chain is built from TRBV29-1 and TRBJ1-4; 7 bases map to TRBD1. This TCR was sampled from a woman aged 25 to 45 in good health and CMV-seropositive. Sequencing was carried out using PBMCs. The CDR3: CSVARGDEKLFF. The CDR3 nucleotides are TGCAGCGTTGCCAGGGGGGATGAAAAACTGTTTTTT.